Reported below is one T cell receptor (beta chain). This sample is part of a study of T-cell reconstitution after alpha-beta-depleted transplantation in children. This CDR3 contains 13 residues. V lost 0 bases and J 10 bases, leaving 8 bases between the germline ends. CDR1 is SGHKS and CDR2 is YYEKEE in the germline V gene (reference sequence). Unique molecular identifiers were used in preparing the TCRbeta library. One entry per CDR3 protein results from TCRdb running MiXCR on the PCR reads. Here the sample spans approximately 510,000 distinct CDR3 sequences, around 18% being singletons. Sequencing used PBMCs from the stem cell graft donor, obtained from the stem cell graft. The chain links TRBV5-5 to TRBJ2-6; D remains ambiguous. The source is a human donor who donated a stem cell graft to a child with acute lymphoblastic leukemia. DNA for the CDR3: TGTGCCAGCAGCTTGGACGGTTCGAACGTCCTGACTTTC. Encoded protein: CASSLDGSNVLTF.